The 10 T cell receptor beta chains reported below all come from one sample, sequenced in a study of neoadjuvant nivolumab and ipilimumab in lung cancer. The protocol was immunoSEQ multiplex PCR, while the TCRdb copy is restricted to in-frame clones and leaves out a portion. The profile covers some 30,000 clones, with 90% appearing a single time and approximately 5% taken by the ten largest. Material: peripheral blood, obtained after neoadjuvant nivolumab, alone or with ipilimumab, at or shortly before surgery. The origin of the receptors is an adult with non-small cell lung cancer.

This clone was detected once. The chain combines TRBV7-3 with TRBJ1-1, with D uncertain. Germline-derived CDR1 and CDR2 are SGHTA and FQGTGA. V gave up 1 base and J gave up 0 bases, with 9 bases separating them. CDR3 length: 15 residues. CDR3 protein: CASSLMPGMNTEAFF. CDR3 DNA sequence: TGTGCCAGCAGCTTAATGCCAGGTATGAACACTGAAGCTTTCTTT.

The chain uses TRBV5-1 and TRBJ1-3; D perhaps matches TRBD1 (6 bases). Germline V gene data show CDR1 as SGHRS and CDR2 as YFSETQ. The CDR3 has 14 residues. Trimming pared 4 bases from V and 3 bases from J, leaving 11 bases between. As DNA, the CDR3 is TGCGCCAGCAGCATAACAGGGATTGGAAACACCATATATTTT. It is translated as CASSITGIGNTIYF.

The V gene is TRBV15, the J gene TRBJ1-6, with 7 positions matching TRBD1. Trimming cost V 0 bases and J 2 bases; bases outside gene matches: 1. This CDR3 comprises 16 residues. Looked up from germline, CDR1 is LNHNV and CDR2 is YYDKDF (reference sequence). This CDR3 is CATSREGTAYNSPLHF. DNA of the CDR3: TGTGCCACCAGCAGAGAAGGGACAGCCTATAATTCACCCCTCCACTTT.

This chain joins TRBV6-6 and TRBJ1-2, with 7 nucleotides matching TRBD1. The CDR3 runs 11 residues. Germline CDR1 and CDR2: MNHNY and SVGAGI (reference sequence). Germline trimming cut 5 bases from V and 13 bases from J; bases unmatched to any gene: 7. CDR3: CASSPQGHPTF. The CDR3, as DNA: TGTGCCAGCAGTCCACAGGGGCATCCCACCTTC.

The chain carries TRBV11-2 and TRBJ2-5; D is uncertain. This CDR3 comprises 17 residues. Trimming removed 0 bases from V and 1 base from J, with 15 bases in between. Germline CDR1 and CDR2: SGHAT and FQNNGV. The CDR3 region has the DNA TGTGCCAGCAGCTTAGAATTAGGTTGGCAGATCCAAGAGACCCAGTACTTC. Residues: CASSLELGWQIQETQYF.

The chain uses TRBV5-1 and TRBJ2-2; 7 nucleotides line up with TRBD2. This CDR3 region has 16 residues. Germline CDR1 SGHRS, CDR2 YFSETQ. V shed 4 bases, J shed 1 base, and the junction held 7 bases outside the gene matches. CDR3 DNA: TGCGCCAGCAGCCGCCTGGGGGGGAAGAACACCGGGGAGCTGTTTTTT. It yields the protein CASSRLGGKNTGELFF.

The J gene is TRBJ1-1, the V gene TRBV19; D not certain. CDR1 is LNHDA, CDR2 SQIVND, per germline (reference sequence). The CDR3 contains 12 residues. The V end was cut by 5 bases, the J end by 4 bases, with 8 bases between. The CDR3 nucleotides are TGTGCCAGTAGTGGGGTGTTCACTGAAGCTTTCTTT. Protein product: CASSGVFTEAFF.

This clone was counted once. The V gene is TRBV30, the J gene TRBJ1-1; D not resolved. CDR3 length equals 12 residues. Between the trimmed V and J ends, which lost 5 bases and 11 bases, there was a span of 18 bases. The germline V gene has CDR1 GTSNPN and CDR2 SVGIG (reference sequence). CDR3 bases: TGTGCCTGGCCCTCCCTATGTAGGGTGGCTTTCTTT. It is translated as CAWPSLCRVAFF.

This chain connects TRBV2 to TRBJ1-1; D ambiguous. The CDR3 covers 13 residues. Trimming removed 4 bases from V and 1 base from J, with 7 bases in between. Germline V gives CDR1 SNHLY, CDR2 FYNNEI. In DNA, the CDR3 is TGTGCCAGCAGTGCTGATACGAACACTGAAGCTTTCTTT. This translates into CASSADTNTEAFF.

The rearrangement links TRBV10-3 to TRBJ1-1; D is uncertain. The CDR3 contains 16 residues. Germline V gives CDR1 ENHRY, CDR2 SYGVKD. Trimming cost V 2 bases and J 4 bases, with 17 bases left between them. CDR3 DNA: TGTGCCATCAGTGAGGTTGGGGAACGGCTGGGCACTGAAGCTTTCTTT. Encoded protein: CAISEVGERLGTEAFF.